This TCR beta chain was observed in a study of response to subunit inactivated influenza vaccine. General observations from the study: The study's authors posited that every seasonal influenza vaccination enlists few new T cells.

Trimming removed 2 bases from V and 8 bases from J; junction bases left unmatched: 7. This CDR3 is built from 15 residues. CDR1 is MNHEY, CDR2 SMNVEV, per germline (reference sequence). From the RT-PCR reads, TCRdb called clonotypes with MiXCR, one entry per CDR3 protein. The data show just under 550,000 distinct CDR3 sequences, around 25% seen once. This clonotype occurred a few times. Its antigen is still unknown. These same records also appear under a second study, on T cells expressing NK-cell markers. That paper states: As the method of synthesis, 5'RACE template switching with UMIs yielded TCR beta cDNA. It was sorted CD3+CD56+NKG2C+, CD3+CD56+NKG2C- and CD3+CD56-NKG2C+ T cells that supplied the TCR beta repertoires. HCMV seropositivity marked seven of the eight sequenced donors; one was seronegative. In about six donors, dominant NKG2C+ clonotypes were about 1.0-7.5% of CD8+ T cells.

The sequences come from CD4+ T cells sorted from PBMCs, collected 12 days after vaccination. The chain has TRBV27 and TRBJ2-3; 10 bases map to TRBD2. This receptor was taken from a man in his fifties or sixties who received an inactivated influenza vaccine. The CDR3 bases are TGTGCCAGCAGTTTAACGAGCGGGGGGGCCATTACGCAGTATTTT. It encodes CASSLTSGGAITQYF.